This is a list of T cell receptor beta chains from one sample in a study of cytomegalovirus exposure and HLA in healthy donors. This table comes from immunoSEQ multiplex PCR, and its TCRdb copy is limited to in-frame clones, with some not included. The data hold 130,000 to 150,000 clones, with 75% to 90% observed a single time. Material for sequencing was PBMCs. The receptors come from a man aged 40-50 years in good health and CMV-seronegative. The CDR3 runs from the conserved cysteine through the conserved F or W. A D gene is named only where the DNA matches it firmly. Part of the rows lack a size; the others show once, few, many or a class for expanded clones.

>TRBV5-4|TRBD1|-|TRBJ2-7
CAATGQGTYEQYF
TGTGCCGCCACGGGACAGGGAACCTACGAGCAGTACTTC
>TRBV5-4|TRBD1|-|TRBJ1-1
CASSFQGGYTEAFF
TGTGCCAGCAGCTTCCAGGGGGGTTACACTGAAGCTTTCTTT
>TRBV7-9|-|-|TRBJ1-5
CASSPIGGNQPQHF
TGTGCCAGCAGCCCCATCGGGGGGAATCAGCCCCAGCATTTT
>TRBV12-2|-|-|TRBJ1-1
CASRLERRVDTEAFF
TGTGCAAGTCGCTTAGAGCGCAGGGTGGACACTGAAGCTTTCTTT
>TRBV5-4|TRBD1|-|TRBJ1-2
CASSWGGTGSANYGYTF
TGTGCCAGCAGCTGGGGAGGGACAGGGTCAGCTAACTATGGCTACACCTTC
>TRBV4-3|-|-|TRBJ1-2
CASSQVRGGYGYTF
TGCGCCAGCAGCCAAGTCAGGGGTGGCTATGGCTACACCTTC
>TRBV7-6|-|-|TRBJ2-5
CASSFRTEYQETQYF
TGTGCCAGCAGCTTTCGGACAGAGTACCAAGAGACCCAGTACTTC
>TRBV9|-|-|TRBJ1-3
CASRAGPTGASGNTIYF
TGTGCCAGCAGAGCGGGACCCACGGGGGCCTCTGGAAACACCATATATTTT
>TRBV28|-|few|TRBJ1-5
CASQVYNQPQHF
TGTGCCAGTCAGGTATACAATCAGCCCCAGCATTTT
>TRBV2|-|-|TRBJ2-3
CASRYTDTQYF
TGTGCCAGCAGATACACAGATACGCAGTATTTT
>TRBV5-6|TRBD1|-|TRBJ2-7
CASSLPGGRNEQYF
TGTGCCAGCAGCCTTCCAGGGGGCAGGAACGAGCAGTACTTC
>TRBV19|-|-|TRBJ2-3
CASSPSELSTDTQYF
TGTGCCAGTAGCCCAAGCGAACTTAGCACAGATACGCAGTATTTT
>TRBV7-7|-|once|TRBJ2-1
CASSFDRLSSYNEQFF
TGTGCCAGCAGCTTCGACAGGCTCAGCTCCTACAATGAGCAGTTCTTC
>TRBV5-1|-|-|TRBJ1-3
CATTDAPGNTIYF
TGCGCCACCACTGATGCGCCTGGAAACACCATATATTTT
>TRBV2|-|-|TRBJ1-2
CASGKTGDYGYTF
TGTGCCAGTGGCAAGACCGGGGACTATGGCTACACCTTC
>TRBV6-5|TRBD1|-|TRBJ1-1
CASSLTGSNTEAFF
TGTGCCAGCAGCTTGACAGGGTCGAACACTGAAGCTTTCTTT
>TRBV7-9|-|-|TRBJ1-3
CASSFRPAGDTIYF
TGTGCCAGCAGCTTTCGTCCGGCCGGGGACACCATATATTTT
>TRBV14|-|-|TRBJ1-1
CASSQYTNTEAFF
TGTGCCAGCAGCCAATACACGAACACTGAAGCTTTCTTT
>TRBV14|-|-|TRBJ2-3
CASSLLGGQFDTQYF
TGTGCCAGCAGCCTTCTTGGTGGGCAGTTCGATACGCAGTATTTT
>TRBV6-1|-|few|TRBJ1-1
CASSERQGMNTEAFF
TGTGCCAGCAGTGAGAGGCAGGGGATGAACACTGAAGCTTTCTTT
>TRBV5-1|-|-|TRBJ2-7
CASSLVPGGGLGEQYF
TGCGCCAGCAGCTTGGTTCCCGGAGGCGGCTTAGGCGAGCAGTACTTC
>TRBV28|-|-|TRBJ1-1
CAAAGVLGTEAFF
TGTGCCGCGGCGGGGGTATTGGGCACTGAAGCTTTCTTT
>TRBV2|TRBD2|-|TRBJ2-5
CASTGLAGSSGETQYF
TGTGCCAGCACCGGACTAGCGGGGTCCAGCGGAGAGACCCAGTACTTC
>TRBV19|-|-|TRBJ1-3
CASSTPLGNTIYF
TGTGCCAGTAGTACCCCCCTGGGAAACACCATATATTTT
>TRBV19|TRBD1|-|TRBJ2-3
CAVASDRGQRDTQYF
TGTGCCGTAGCGTCTGACAGGGGGCAAAGAGATACGCAGTATTTT
>TRBV4-3|-|-|TRBJ1-3
CASSQGSGVGGNTIYF
TGCGCCAGCAGCCAAGGGTCAGGGGTGGGTGGAAACACCATATATTTT
>TRBV28|-|-|TRBJ1-1
CASTLGGVNTEAFF
TGTGCCAGCACCCTAGGAGGTGTAAACACTGAAGCTTTCTTT
>TRBV30|-|-|TRBJ1-4
CAWSVPERATNEKLFF
TGTGCCTGGAGTGTACCCGAGAGAGCAACTAATGAAAAACTGTTTTTT
>TRBV19|-|-|TRBJ2-7
CASSTDYSYEQYF
TGTGCCAGTAGTACGGACTACTCCTACGAGCAGTACTTC
>TRBV5-4|TRBD1|-|TRBJ2-7
CASSPAGTGPYEQYF
TGTGCCAGCAGCCCGGCCGGGACAGGACCTTACGAGCAGTACTTC
>TRBV4-2|TRBD2|-|TRBJ2-3
CASSHELAGGLSSTDTQYF
TGTGCCAGCAGCCATGAACTAGCGGGGGGACTTTCTAGCACAGATACGCAGTATTTT
>TRBV5-6|TRBD2|-|TRBJ2-1
CASSLGLAGAYNEQFF
TGTGCCAGCAGCTTAGGACTAGCGGGGGCTTACAATGAGCAGTTCTTC
>TRBV6-5|-|-|TRBJ2-7
CASSFLGSDRTYEQYF
TGTGCCAGCAGTTTTTTAGGATCGGACAGAACCTACGAGCAGTACTTC
>TRBV27|-|few|TRBJ2-7
CASRGPDYEQYF
TGTGCCAGCAGGGGGCCGGACTACGAGCAGTACTTC
>TRBV18|-|once|TRBJ2-5
CASSPARDTEETQYF
TGTGCCAGCTCACCGGCCAGGGACACAGAAGAGACCCAGTACTTC
>TRBV7-9|-|-|TRBJ1-5
CASSLGQSQHF
TGTGCCAGCAGCTTAGGACAGTCGCAGCATTTT
>TRBV9|-|-|TRBJ1-2
CASSVESLSSTYGYTF
TGTGCCAGCAGCGTAGAATCCCTGTCGAGTACCTATGGCTACACCTTC
>TRBV7-2|TRBD2|-|TRBJ2-7
CASSLARGGRVYEQYF
TGTGCCAGCAGCTTAGCGCGCGGGGGGCGTGTCTACGAGCAGTACTTC
>TRBV7-3|-|-|TRBJ2-7
CASSLRGRGSDRDEQYF
TGTGCCAGCAGCTTAAGGGGCAGGGGTTCGGATCGAGACGAGCAGTACTTC
>TRBV6-4|-|-|TRBJ1-1
CASSPTAQNTEAFF
TGTGCCAGCAGTCCGACAGCGCAGAACACTGAAGCTTTCTTT
>TRBV4-3|-|-|TRBJ1-1
CASSQDLSGDATEAFF
TGCGCCAGCAGCCAAGATCTTTCCGGGGATGCCACTGAAGCTTTCTTT
>TRBV9|TRBD2|-|TRBJ2-1
CASSTGLAGNSYNEQFF
TGTGCCAGCAGCACCGGACTAGCGGGGAACTCCTACAATGAGCAGTTCTTC
>TRBV5-4|-|-|TRBJ2-3
CASSLISSFQGTDTQYF
TGTGCCAGCAGCTTGATTTCTAGCTTTCAGGGCACAGATACGCAGTATTTT
>TRBV18|TRBD1|-|TRBJ1-2
CASSPTVVTTGVYGYTF
TGTGCCAGCTCACCAACTGTCGTGACGACAGGGGTCTATGGCTACACCTTC
>TRBV19|-|-|TRBJ2-7
CASSPTNSYEQYF
TGTGCCAGTAGTCCCACAAACTCCTACGAGCAGTACTTC
>TRBV29-1|TRBD1|few|TRBJ1-1
CSVATGGGTEAFF
TGCAGCGTGGCGACAGGGGGGGGCACTGAAGCTTTCTTT
>TRBV30|-|-|TRBJ2-7
CAWSPGAYEQYF
TGTGCCTGGAGCCCTGGGGCCTACGAGCAGTACTTC
>TRBV28|TRBD1|-|TRBJ1-6
CASIGTVNSPLHF
TGTGCCAGCATTGGGACAGTTAATTCACCCCTCCACTTT
>TRBV5-1|-|-|TRBJ1-2
CASSLPKGGANYGYTF
TGCGCCAGCAGCTTGCCAAAAGGGGGGGCGAACTATGGCTACACCTTC